These 29 T cell receptor beta chains were all obtained from the same sample, sequenced in a study of blood T cell repertoires in COVID-19. The assay was immunoSEQ multiplex PCR, and TCRdb's table has in-frame clones only and misses some. The sample yields 250,000 to 400,000 clones, 88% seen once. Source material: peripheral blood. All receptors derive from a young woman with COVID-19, enrolled during active disease.

The chain combines TRBV10-1 with TRBJ1-6; 9 bases agree with TRBD1. Losses at the gene ends were 4 bases for V and 7 bases for J; bases not matched to a gene: 5. The CDR3 extends over 15 amino acids. Germline CDR1 WNHNN, CDR2 SYGVQD (reference sequence). CDR3 in DNA: TGCGCCAGCAGTGTCGGGACAGGGCCAAATTCACCCCTCCACTTT. Translated: CASSVGTGPNSPLHF.

The chain carries TRBV5-5 and TRBJ1-1; D is possibly TRBD1 (5 bases). Germline values: CDR1 SGHKS, CDR2 YYEKEE (reference sequence). The CDR3 runs to 15 residues. Trimming pared 0 bases from V and 1 base from J, leaving 10 bases between. DNA of the CDR3: TGTGCCAGCAGCTTGGAGGGGAGGTGGAACACTGAAGCTTTCTTT. Translated: CASSLEGRWNTEAFF. Full variable domain (rest looked up from reference TRBV5-5 and TRBJ1-1): DAGVTQSPTHLIKTRGQQVTLRCSPISGHKSVSWYQQVLGQGPQFIFQYYEKEERGRGNFPDRFSARQFPNYSSELNVNALLLGDSALYLCASSLEGRWNTEAFFGQGTRLTVV.

The rearrangement links TRBV6-5 to TRBJ1-1; 7 positions match TRBD1. CDR3 length: 15 residues. Germline-derived CDR1 and CDR2 are MNHEY and SVGAGI. With V trimmed by 10 bases and J by 1 base, 12 bases remained unmatched. The chain's CDR3 is CAIGGGRTGNTEAFF. The DNA for the CDR3 is TGTGCCATCGGTGGGGGCCGGACAGGGAACACTGAAGCTTTCTTT.

The CDR3 coding sequence is TGTGCCAGCAGCAGACAGGGCCAAGAGACCCAGTACTTC. Translating it yields CASSRQGQETQYF. The chain is built from TRBV3-1 (or the pseudogene TRBV3-2) and TRBJ2-5; TRBD1 aligns across 7 bases. Trimming removed 5 bases from V and 1 base from J; junction bases left unmatched: 1. Germline V gene data show CDR1 as LGHDT and CDR2 as YNNKEL (reference sequence). CDR3 length: 13 amino acids.

The CDR3: CASSLGQSQPQHF. The CDR3 DNA is TGTGCCAGCAGCTTGGGACAGAGCCAGCCCCAGCATTTT. This chain links TRBV5-5 with TRBJ1-5; a possible D gene is TRBD1 (5 bases). Germline V gene lookup returns CDR1 SGHKS and CDR2 YYEKEE (reference sequence). V was pared by 0 bases and J by 7 bases, with 8 bases between. This CDR3 has 13 residues.

The V call is TRBV11-2, the J call TRBJ1-1; D unresolved. The germline V gene has CDR1 SGHAT and CDR2 FQNNGV. The V gene lost 5 bases and the J gene lost 8 bases, with 12 bases spanning the gap. The CDR3 contains 12 residues. The CDR3 DNA follows: TGTGCCAGCAGCCTGAACAGAGTGGAAGCTTTCTTT. This codes for CASSLNRVEAFF.

The genes are TRBV2 and TRBJ1-1; the D is unclear. The CDR3 sequence is 15 residues long. The germline V gene has CDR1 SNHLY and CDR2 FYNNEI. The germline V and J ends were trimmed by 7 bases and 4 bases, with 19 bases remaining between them. The CDR3 DNA sequence: TGTGCCAGCACCCTCGACGGGAGTGCGGGCACTGAAGCTTTCTTT. Encoded protein: CASTLDGSAGTEAFF. Drawing the rest from reference TRBV2 and TRBJ1-1, the complete variable domain is EPEVTQTPSHQVTQMGQEVILRCVPISNHLYFYWYRQILGQKVEFLVSFYNNEISEKSEIFDDQFSVERPDGSNFTLKIRSTKLEDSAMYFCASTLDGSAGTEAFFGQGTRLTVV.

The chain has TRBV18 and TRBJ2-1, with 7 nucleotides matching TRBD2. Germline assignment: CDR1 KGHSH and CDR2 LQKENI. This CDR3 is 13 amino acids long. Germline trimming cut 6 bases from V and 9 bases from J; bases unmatched to any gene: 8. In DNA, the CDR3 is TGTGCCAGCTCCCGCCAGGGAGGGATTGAGCAGTTCTTC. This codes for CASSRQGGIEQFF.

This clone has only a few counts. This chain joins TRBV7-2 and TRBJ1-1; D gene uncertain. Germline CDR1 SGHTA, CDR2 FQGNSA. V was cut by 3 bases and J by 1 base, with 6 bases left in between. The CDR3 is 13 amino acids. CDR3 residues: CASSFGWNTEAFF. CDR3 coding DNA: TGTGCCAGCAGCTTTGGCTGGAACACTGAAGCTTTCTTT.

This chain uses TRBV5-5 with TRBJ1-1, with D uncertain. Germline-derived CDR1 and CDR2 are SGHKS and YYEKEE (reference sequence). The ends were cut back, 1 base at V and 1 base at J, with 14 bases in the middle. This CDR3 spans 16 amino acids. CDR3 sequence reads: CASSLSPGVANTEAFF. CDR3 DNA sequence: TGTGCCAGCAGCTTGTCCCCCGGAGTCGCGAACACTGAAGCTTTCTTT.

The chain uses TRBV30 and TRBJ2-7; 9 positions agree with TRBD1. The CDR3 is 14 amino acids. Trimming at V came to 5 bases and at J to 5 bases, leaving 10 bases not matched to a gene. Germline CDR1 reads GTSNPN; CDR2 reads SVGIG (reference sequence). The CDR3 reads CAWWSGTGPNEQYF. The CDR3 DNA reads TGTGCCTGGTGGTCCGGGACAGGGCCCAACGAGCAGTACTTC.

The gene calls are TRBV6-5 and TRBJ1-1, with TRBD1 as a possible D gene (5 bases). Germline CDR1 and CDR2: MNHEY and SVGAGI. The CDR3 extends over 13 amino acids. V gave up 6 bases and J gave up 5 bases, with 13 bases separating them. The CDR3 protein is CASRRGPETEAFF. For the CDR3, the DNA is TGTGCCAGCAGAAGGGGCCCGGAGACTGAAGCTTTCTTT.

With regard to this clone: The sample has other DNA sequences that encode this CDR3 too. This chain links TRBV6-5 with TRBJ1-2; D not certain. CDR3 length: 12 residues. The V end was cut by 6 bases, the J end by 7 bases, with 12 bases between. Germline V lookup: CDR1 MNHEY, CDR2 SVGAGI. CDR3 in DNA: TGTGCCAGCAGCAGGACTGGATTTGGCTACACCTTC. Amino acid sequence: CASSRTGFGYTF.

The genes are TRBV4-2 and TRBJ2-3; TRBD1 matches at 9 bases. Germline V gene sequence: CDR1 LGHNA, CDR2 YNFKEQ. The CDR3 consists of 15 residues. V shed 6 bases, J shed 6 bases, and the junction held 10 bases outside the gene matches. Here the CDR3 reads CASRDPGQGIDTQYF. The CDR3 DNA reads as TGTGCCAGCAGGGATCCGGGACAGGGCATCGATACGCAGTATTTT.

V gene TRBV20-1 combines with J gene TRBJ2-1, with TRBD2 identical over 7 bases. Germline trimming cut 3 bases from V and 7 bases from J; bases unmatched to any gene: 12. This CDR3 is 15 amino acids long. Germline V gene lookup returns CDR1 DFQATT and CDR2 SNEGSKA (reference sequence). CDR3 bases: TGCAGTGCTAGTGAGGGCGGGGGAGCCGGGAATGAGCAGTTCTTC. This translates into CSASEGGGAGNEQFF.

V gene TRBV5-6 combines with J gene TRBJ1-1; D call uncertain. V dropped 1 base and J dropped 5 bases, with 12 bases sitting between them. The CDR3 runs 14 residues. In germline, CDR1 is SGHDT, CDR2 YYEEEE. CDR3 residues: CASSLLWFETEAFF. CDR3 DNA: TGTGCCAGCAGCTTGTTATGGTTCGAGACTGAAGCTTTCTTT.

This clone has a count of ten or more. The J gene is TRBJ1-3, the V gene TRBV6-5, with D uncertain. The V gene's germline CDR1 is MNHEY and CDR2 SVGAGI. The ends were cut back, 6 bases at V and 4 bases at J, with 10 bases in the middle. CDR3 length equals 13 residues. CDR3 sequence: CASSHREGNTIYF. DNA for the CDR3: TGTGCCAGCAGCCACCGAGAGGGAAACACCATATATTTT.

The chain recombines TRBV7-2 with TRBJ1-2, with D perhaps matching TRBD1 (6 bases). V dropped 4 bases and J dropped 2 bases, with 8 bases sitting between them. CDR1 and CDR2 (germline): SGHTA, FQGNSA. The CDR3 sequence is 13 residues long. This chain's CDR3 is CASSSGTNYGYTF. The CDR3 DNA is TGTGCCAGCAGCTCCGGGACAAACTATGGCTACACCTTC.

The chain recombines TRBV6-2 or TRBV6-3 with TRBJ2-6; 11 nucleotides line up with TRBD1. Germline V lookup: CDR1 MNHEY, CDR2 SVGEGT. The V segment lost 5 bases and the J segment 1 base; nucleotides outside the gene matches: 7. This CDR3 region has 18 residues. The CDR3 here is CASSRSGTGGSGANVLTF. The CDR3 DNA sequence: TGTGCCAGCAGTCGCTCCGGGACAGGGGGGTCTGGGGCCAACGTCCTGACTTTC.

The rearrangement joins TRBV2 to TRBJ2-1; tentatively, D is TRBD1 (5 bases). CDR3 length equals 13 residues. The V gene's germline CDR1 is SNHLY and CDR2 FYNNEI. V was clipped by 9 bases and J by 2 bases, with 11 bases between them. CDR3 region: CASKRTPYNEQFF. The CDR3 DNA reads TGTGCCAGTAAACGGACACCCTACAATGAGCAGTTCTTC.

CDR3 nucleotides: TGTGCCAGTAGCTGGACGGGAACGGGAAATCAGCCCCAGCATTTT. Encoded protein: CASSWTGTGNQPQHF. The V and J genes are TRBV19 and TRBJ1-5; D call uncertain. Germline V gene data show CDR1 as LNHDA and CDR2 as SQIVND (reference sequence). V was shortened by 6 bases and J by 4 bases, with 16 bases between the two germline ends. The length of the CDR3 is 15 residues.

This chain links TRBV15 with TRBJ1-4, with 8 bases that match TRBD1. CDR1 is LNHNV, CDR2 YYDKDF, per germline (reference sequence). CDR3 length equals 15 residues. Trimming at V came to 0 bases and at J to 5 bases, leaving 2 bases not matched to a gene. CDR3 DNA: TGTGCCACCAGCAGAGACCAGGGGGCGAATGAAAAACTGTTTTTT. As protein: CATSRDQGANEKLFF. The full variable domain, completed using reference TRBV15 and TRBJ1-4, is DAMVIQNPRYQVTQFGKPVTLSCSQTLNHNVMYWYQQKSSQAPKLLFHYYDKDFNNEADTPDNFQSRRPNTSFCFLDIRSPGLGDTAMYLCATSRDQGANEKLFFGSGTQLSVL.

V and J are TRBV3-1 (or the pseudogene TRBV3-2) and TRBJ1-1, with D perhaps TRBD1 (5 bases). The germline V gene encodes CDR1 LGHDT and CDR2 YNNKEL (reference sequence). V was pared by 0 bases and J by 2 bases, with 10 bases between. CDR3 length equals 15 residues. The CDR3, as DNA: TGTGCCAGCAGCCAAGATGGGGGGGGTAACACTGAAGCTTTCTTT. It codes for CASSQDGGGNTEAFF.

V is TRBV29-1 and J is TRBJ1-2, with 7 bases aligning to TRBD1. The CDR3 loop spans 11 amino acids. Germline V gives CDR1 SQVTM, CDR2 ANQGSEA. V trimming: 6 bases; J trimming: 8 bases; junction bases outside the gene matches: 6. CDR3 nucleotide sequence: TGCAGCGTACCACAGGGGCAAGGCTACACCTTC. Its protein is CSVPQGQGYTF.

This clone occurred a few times. The chain combines TRBV7-6 with TRBJ2-7; D not resolved. The germline V gene encodes CDR1 SGHVS and CDR2 FNYEAQ. V lost 5 bases and J 6 bases, leaving 14 bases between the germline ends. This CDR3 is built from 13 residues. The DNA of the CDR3 is TGTGCCAGCAGCCCCTCTCTCCTTTCCGAGCAGTACGTC. Translated, it gives CASSPSLLSEQYV.

The CDR3 region has the DNA TGTGCCAGCAGCCCACTCCGGGACAGGCCGGATAGTAGCAATCAGCCCCAGCATTTT. As protein: CASSPLRDRPDSSNQPQHF. This chain connects TRBV7-3 to TRBJ1-5; 8 bases map to TRBD1. The CDR3 contains 19 residues. V lost 5 bases to trimming and J lost 0 bases; unmatched junction nucleotides: 15. CDR1 is SGHTA, CDR2 FQGTGA, per germline.

The rearrangement uses TRBV11-2 and TRBJ2-7, with a possible D match to TRBD1 (7 bases). Germline V gene lookup returns CDR1 SGHAT and CDR2 FQNNGV. V was trimmed by 3 bases and J by 6 bases, leaving 21 bases between them. This CDR3 contains 16 residues. This CDR3 reads CASSFRGALRFAEQYF. CDR3 bases: TGTGCCAGCAGCTTCAGGGGGGCTCTGAGGTTTGCCGAGCAGTACTTC.

The V call is TRBV2, the J call TRBJ2-5; D is uncertain. CDR3 length equals 11 residues. Germline V gene data show CDR1 as SNHLY and CDR2 as FYNNEI. Trimming stripped 6 bases from V and 1 base from J, with 3 bases between. CDR3 protein: CASRRQETQYF. The CDR3 DNA reads TGTGCCAGCAGGCGCCAAGAGACCCAGTACTTC.

The gene calls are TRBV18 and TRBJ1-3, with 7 bases identical to TRBD1. Losses at the gene ends were 4 bases for V and 0 bases for J; bases not matched to a gene: 6. CDR3 length: 16 residues. Per germline, CDR1 KGHSH and CDR2 LQKENI. This CDR3 reads CASSQTGSLSGNTIYF. The CDR3 nucleotides are TGTGCCAGCTCACAGACAGGGTCCCTCTCTGGAAACACCATATATTTT.